The following is a TCR beta chain sequence with its context. The data belong to a study of blood T cell repertoires in COVID-19. Study-level information: From the United States, Italy and Spain came samples of acute and convalescent COVID-19. PBMCs, B-cell-depleted T cells, or T cells were the source of the cDNA or gDNA that made up the material.

The J segment lost 5 bases and the V segment lost 5 bases, leaving 10 bases of the junction unmatched. CDR1 and CDR2 (germline): LNHDA, SQIVND (reference sequence). The CDR3 runs to 16 residues. Authors' processing steps: Using reference gene primer amplification, nucleated cell counts were estimated. Data came from immunoSEQ multiplex PCR; TCRdb stores just in-frame clones and leaves some out. V, J and clone size derive from that table, while D and trimming were established from the DNA sequence. The sample shows hundreds of thousands of clones, over 70% of them seen only once. The V and J genes are TRBV19 and TRBJ2-5, with 11 bases that match TRBD2. This sequence originates from a woman of 80 years or more with acute or convalescent COVID-19. Sequencing input: peripheral blood. CDR3 residues: CASSELAGAVGETQYF. CDR3 bases: TGTGCCAGTAGTGAACTAGCGGGGGCTGTTGGGGAGACCCAGTACTTC. The full variable domain, in which reference TRBV19 and TRBJ2-5 provide the parts outside the CDR3, is DGGITQSPKYLFRKEGQNVTLSCEQNLNHDAMYWYRQDPGQGLRLIYYSQIVNDFQKGDIAEGYSVSREKKESFPLTVTSAQKNPTAFYLCASSELAGAVGETQYFGPGTRLLVL.